A single sample gave rise to the 20 T cell receptor beta chains below, sequenced in a study of neurological immune-mediated disorders. MiXCR, run by TCRdb on the 5' RACE reads, gives a single entry per CDR3 protein. Found here are around 76,000 distinct CDR3 sequences, 9.5% to 13% of them singletons; the top ten hold approximately 10%. Indicated time point: longitudinal time-point 1 (baseline). The sequenced material came from PBMCs. The receptors were sampled from a man younger than 40 in good health.

This clonotype was recorded many times. The gene calls are TRBV12-3 or TRBV12-4 and TRBJ1-1, with D maybe TRBD1 (6 bases). Trimming stripped 7 bases from V and 4 bases from J, with 13 bases between. The length of the CDR3 is 13 residues. The CDR3 DNA follows: TGTGCCAGCAATTTTGGCAGGGGCACTGAAGCTTTCTTT. Amino acids: CASNFGRGTEAFF.

The rearrangement links TRBV4-1 to TRBJ2-7; 11 bases align to TRBD2. Per the germline V gene, CDR1 is MGHRA and CDR2 is YSYEKL. V shed 3 bases and J 4 bases; nucleotides not matched to a gene: 8. The CDR3 extends over 16 amino acids. CDR3 amino acids: CASSQTGLAGGYEQYF. DNA of the CDR3: TGCGCCAGCAGCCAGACAGGGTTAGCGGGAGGGTACGAGCAGTACTTC.

This clonotype was detected many times. The rearrangement joins TRBV14 to TRBJ2-7; D unresolved. V was trimmed by 4 bases and J by 1 base, leaving 14 bases between them. The CDR3 spans 15 residues. The germline gives CDR1 SGHDN, CDR2 FVKESK. CDR3: CASSRQGRRSYEQYF. Written as DNA, the CDR3 is TGTGCCAGCAGCCGCCAAGGACGGCGTTCCTACGAGCAGTACTTC.

This clonotype was observed at least ten times. The chain carries TRBV28 and TRBJ2-1; TRBD2 matches 9 bases. The germline gives CDR1 MDHEN, CDR2 SYDVKM. The CDR3 has 16 residues. The ends lost 1 base at V and 0 bases at J; junction bases unmatched: 1. The CDR3 nucleotides are TGTGCCAGCAGTTTATTTAGCGGGAGCTCCTACAATGAGCAGTTCTTC. This encodes CASSLFSGSSYNEQFF.

This clonotype was seen a handful of times. The rearrangement links TRBV5-5 to TRBJ2-1; D not certain. Trimming cost V 4 bases and J 7 bases, with 6 bases left between them. The germline V gene has CDR1 SGHKS and CDR2 YYEKEE (reference sequence). This CDR3 spans 11 amino acids. CDR3 nucleotide sequence: TGTGCCAGCAGCGAGGTGAATGAGCAGTTCTTC. It is translated as CASSEVNEQFF. The full variable domain, with the rest looked up from reference TRBV5-5 and TRBJ2-1, is DAGVTQSPTHLIKTRGQQVTLRCSPISGHKSVSWYQQVLGQGPQFIFQYYEKEERGRGNFPDRFSARQFPNYSSELNVNALLLGDSALYLCASSEVNEQFFGPGTRLTVL.

As for this clonotype: The germline gene is not matched at one end of the junction; a read error may be the cause. The rearrangement links TRBV5-1 to TRBJ1-1; D may be TRBD1 (5 bases). CDR1 is SGHRS, CDR2 YFSETQ, per germline. The CDR3 totals 15 residues. The CDR3 bases are TGCGCTAGCAGCTCCGGTTGGATAGGGGACACTGAAGCTTTCTTT. It is translated as CASSSGWIGDTEAFF.

This clonotype was counted many times. This sequence joins TRBV29-1 and TRBJ2-7, with 8 bases that match TRBD2. V gave up 6 bases and J gave up 0 bases; unmatched junction bases: 4. The CDR3 runs 13 residues. Germline lookup yields CDR1 SQVTM and CDR2 ANQGSEA. For the CDR3, the DNA is TGCAGCGTAACTAGCGGAAACTCCTACGAGCAGTACTTC. Its translation: CSVTSGNSYEQYF.

This clonotype has a count of ten or more. The chain is built from TRBV11-1 and TRBJ2-7; D is perhaps TRBD2 (6 bases). This CDR3 has 13 residues. V was cut by 5 bases and J by 5 bases, with 13 bases left in between. Germline values: CDR1 SGHAT, CDR2 FQDESV (reference sequence). The CDR3: CASSRGVGDEQYF. DNA of the CDR3: TGTGCCAGCAGCCGCGGGGTAGGGGACGAGCAGTACTTC.

This sequence joins TRBV6-6 and TRBJ2-1, with 9 bases that match TRBD2. The CDR3 contains 15 residues. After removal of 0 bases from V and 8 bases from J, the junction contained 5 bases not matched to a gene. Per the germline V gene, CDR1 is MNHNY and CDR2 is SVGAGI (reference sequence). The CDR3 region is CASSYSSSGKDEQFF. The CDR3, as DNA: TGTGCCAGCAGTTACTCATCTAGCGGGAAGGATGAGCAGTTCTTC.

This clonotype showed up many times. The gene calls are TRBV18 and TRBJ2-1; D is unclear. The CDR3 is made up of 12 amino acids. Trimming removed 0 bases from V and 10 bases from J, with 7 bases in between. Per the germline V gene, CDR1 is KGHSH and CDR2 is LQKENI. The CDR3 DNA reads as TGTGCCAGCTCACCACCGGGCAGAGAGCAGTTCTTC. Protein sequence: CASSPPGREQFF.

The chain joins TRBV18 to TRBJ1-2; TRBD1 is a possible D gene (5 bases). Germline CDR1 reads KGHSH; CDR2 reads LQKENI. This CDR3 comprises 14 residues. V was cut by 3 bases and J by 8 bases, with 16 bases left in between. CDR3: CASSPPGTVRGYTF. CDR3 coding DNA: TGTGCCAGCTCACCTCCAGGGACCGTCCGGGGCTACACCTTC.

This clonotype showed up many times. The chain employs TRBV14 and TRBJ2-5; D unclear. Germline V gene lookup returns CDR1 SGHDN and CDR2 FVKESK. V was cut by 0 bases and J by 7 bases, with 0 bases left in between. CDR3 length: 10 amino acids. Written as DNA, the CDR3 is TGTGCCAGCAGCCAAGAGACCCAGTACTTC. Protein: CASSQETQYF.

This clonotype was counted only a few times. The chain carries TRBV5-1 and TRBJ2-5; D is unresolved. The germline CDR1 and CDR2 sequences are SGHRS and YFSETQ. The CDR3 spans 15 residues. Between the trimmed V and J ends, which lost 4 bases and 1 base, there was a span of 14 bases. CDR3 sequence (DNA): TGCGCCAGCAGCCCCAGGACCCACCCCCAAGAGACCCAGTACTTC. This codes for CASSPRTHPQETQYF.

Ten or more counts support this clonotype. V is TRBV5-1 and J is TRBJ1-1; no clear D gene. CDR1 SGHRS and CDR2 YFSETQ come from the germline V gene. V lost 4 bases to trimming and J lost 6 bases, with 16 bases between them. There are 14 residues in the CDR3. The CDR3 is CASSDSHGRAEAFF. CDR3 nucleotide sequence: TGCGCCAGCAGCGATAGCCATGGTCGGGCTGAAGCTTTCTTT. Based on the CDR3 plus reference TRBV5-1 and TRBJ1-1, the full variable domain is KAGVTQTPRYLIKTRGQQVTLSCSPISGHRSVSWYQQTPGQGLQFLFEYFSETQRNKGNFPGRFSGRQFSNSRSEMNVSTLELGDSALYLCASSDSHGRAEAFFGQGTRLTVV.

The V call is TRBV5-1, the J call TRBJ2-2, with TRBD2 identical over 8 bases. J gave up 4 bases and V 0 bases, and 5 bases lay outside the gene matches. Per the germline V gene, CDR1 is SGHRS and CDR2 is YFSETQ. The CDR3 totals 16 residues. Here the CDR3 DNA reads TGCGCCAGCAGCTTGGATTCTAGCGGGCTCACCGGGGAGCTGTTTTTT. This translates into CASSLDSSGLTGELFF. Filled out from reference TRBV5-1 and TRBJ2-2, the complete variable domain reads KAGVTQTPRYLIKTRGQQVTLSCSPISGHRSVSWYQQTPGQGLQFLFEYFSETQRNKGNFPGRFSGRQFSNSRSEMNVSTLELGDSALYLCASSLDSSGLTGELFFGEGSRLTVL.

This clonotype was observed many times. The chain has TRBV10-2 and TRBJ2-5; no reliable D call. Looked up from germline, CDR1 is WSHSY and CDR2 is SAAADI. V was trimmed by 5 bases and J by 4 bases, leaving 5 bases between them. This CDR3 contains 11 residues. CDR3 nucleotide sequence: TGCGCCAGCAGTCGCTTAGAGACCCAGTACTTC. It yields the protein CASSRLETQYF.

This clonotype was detected many times. This sequence joins TRBV15 and TRBJ2-1; 10 bases match TRBD1. Per germline, CDR1 LNHNV and CDR2 YYDKDF (reference sequence). The CDR3 covers 14 residues. Trimming removed 4 bases from V and 7 bases from J; junction bases left unmatched: 4. CDR3 sequence reads: CATSIRDRGNEQFF. The CDR3 region has the DNA TGTGCCACCAGCATCCGGGACAGGGGAAATGAGCAGTTCTTC. Complete variable domain (other parts from reference TRBV15 and TRBJ2-1): DAMVIQNPRYQVTQFGKPVTLSCSQTLNHNVMYWYQQKSSQAPKLLFHYYDKDFNNEADTPDNFQSRRPNTSFCFLDIRSPGLGDTAMYLCATSIRDRGNEQFFGPGTRLTVL.

This clonotype was recorded many times. The chain has TRBV10-3 and TRBJ2-7, with 11 positions matching TRBD2. J gave up 3 bases and V 3 bases, and 4 bases lay outside the gene matches. CDR1 is ENHRY and CDR2 is SYGVKD in the germline V gene. The CDR3 consists of 15 residues. Written as DNA, the CDR3 is TGTGCCATCAGTGACCTGACTAGCGGGAACTACGAGCAGTACTTC. This encodes CAISDLTSGNYEQYF.

This clonotype was observed a single time. A single base separates this from a much larger clone, so it may be a read error. The chain joins TRBV30 to TRBJ1-5; 10 nucleotides line up with TRBD1. Germline CDR1 and CDR2: GTSNPN and SVGIG (reference sequence). The CDR3 totals 14 residues. The J segment lost 4 bases and the V segment lost 5 bases, leaving 5 bases of the junction unmatched. The CDR3 spells CAWGPGQGNQPQHF. The CDR3, as DNA: TGTGCCTGGGGTCCGGGACAGGGGAATCAGCCCCAGCATTTT.

This clonotype was seen ten or more times. This chain connects TRBV5-1 to TRBJ2-7; D is possibly TRBD2 (6 bases). The length of the CDR3 is 12 residues. Germline-derived CDR1 and CDR2 are SGHRS and YFSETQ. V lost 0 bases and J 7 bases, leaving 8 bases between the germline ends. In nucleotides, the CDR3 is TGCGCCAGCAGCTTGGGGGGAGGAGAGCAGTACTTC. It translates to CASSLGGGEQYF.